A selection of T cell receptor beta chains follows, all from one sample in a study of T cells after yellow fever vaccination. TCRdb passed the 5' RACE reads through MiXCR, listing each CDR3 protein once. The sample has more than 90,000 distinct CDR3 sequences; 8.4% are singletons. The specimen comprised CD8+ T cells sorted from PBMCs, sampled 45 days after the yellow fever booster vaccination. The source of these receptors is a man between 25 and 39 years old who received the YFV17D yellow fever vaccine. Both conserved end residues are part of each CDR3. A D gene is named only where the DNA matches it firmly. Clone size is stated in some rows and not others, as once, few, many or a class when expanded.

CASSSGSLYEQYF,TGTGCCAGCAGTTCAGGGTCCCTCTACGAGCAGTACTTC,.,TRBV12-3/TRBV12-4,TRBJ2-7,many
CATSGGRTDNEQFF,TGTGCCACCAGTGGCGGGAGGACTGACAATGAGCAGTTCTTC,TRBD2,TRBV24-1,TRBJ2-1,many
CSATFEKPNGNEQFF,TGCAGTGCTACCTTCGAAAAACCTAACGGGAATGAGCAGTTCTTC,.,TRBV20-1,TRBJ2-1,many
CASSYNRAGPQPGQYF,TGTGCCAGCAGTTACAACAGGGCTGGGCCCCAACCGGGGCAGTACTTC,.,TRBV6-2/TRBV6-3,TRBJ2-7,.
CASSYYASGTLYEQFF,TGTGCCAGCAGTTACTATGCTAGCGGGACGCTCTATGAGCAGTTCTTC,TRBD2,TRBV6-5,TRBJ2-1,many
CSARVEREVDTQYF,TGCAGTGCTAGGGTCGAGCGGGAGGTAGATACGCAGTATTTT,TRBD2,TRBV20-1,TRBJ2-3,few
CASSFEDQPQHF,TGTGCCAGCAGCTTTGAGGATCAGCCCCAGCATTTT,.,TRBV7-9,TRBJ1-5,many
CASSQDLRQGAGELFF,TGTGCCAGCAGCCAAGATCTAAGGCAGGGGGCCGGGGAGCTGTTTTTT,TRBD1,TRBV3-1,TRBJ2-2,many
CASSPTSGRGNEQYF,TGTGCCAGCAGCCCAACTAGCGGGAGGGGTAACGAGCAGTACTTC,TRBD2,TRBV3-1,TRBJ2-7,few
CASSHLSASYEQYF,TGTGCCAGCAGCCATCTATCAGCGAGCTACGAGCAGTACTTC,.,TRBV14,TRBJ2-7,many
CASSHQGEQYF,TGCGCCAGCAGCCACCAGGGCGAGCAGTACTTC,.,TRBV4-3,TRBJ2-7,many
CASSYYTDTQYF,TGTGCCAGCAGCTACTACACAGATACGCAGTATTTT,.,TRBV7-8,TRBJ2-3,many
CASSLGSPYEQYF,TGTGCCAGCAGCTTGGGTTCGCCCTACGAGCAGTACTTC,.,TRBV5-4,TRBJ2-7,many
CAWSEGAEAFF,TGTGCCTGGAGTGAAGGGGCTGAAGCTTTCTTT,.,TRBV30,TRBJ1-1,.
CASSSHRTGGQETQYF,TGTGCCAGCAGCAGCCACCGGACAGGGGGGCAGGAGACCCAGTACTTC,TRBD1,TRBV12-3/TRBV12-4,TRBJ2-5,many
CASSQETKYEQYF,TGCGCCAGCAGCCAAGAGACGAAATACGAGCAGTACTTC,.,TRBV4-1,TRBJ2-7,.
CSAKRTGGINEQYF,TGCAGTGCTAAGAGGACAGGGGGAATCAACGAGCAGTACTTC,TRBD1,TRBV20-1,TRBJ2-7,many
CASGGPPQETQYF,TGTGCTAGTGGTGGGCCACCCCAAGAGACCCAGTACTTC,.,TRBV12-5,TRBJ2-5,many
CATSRGQGEPDTQYF,TGTGCCACCAGCAGAGGACAGGGTGAACCAGATACGCAGTATTTT,TRBD1,TRBV15,TRBJ2-3,many
CASSLAAEVVRYSSYNEQFF,TGTGCCAGCAGCTTAGCGGCAGAGGTCGTACGCTACAGCTCCTACAATGAGCAGTTCTTC,.,TRBV7-2,TRBJ2-1,many
CASSPAPGQLFF,TGTGCCAGCAGCCCAGCGCCCGGTCAGCTGTTTTTT,.,TRBV7-9,TRBJ2-2,.
CASSHGTSVANEQFF,TGTGCCAGCAGTCACGGGACTAGCGTCGCCAATGAGCAGTTCTTC,TRBD2,TRBV6-5,TRBJ2-1,many
CASSRRGGGTYNEQFF,TGTGCCAGCAGCCGACGGGGTGGAGGGACCTACAATGAGCAGTTCTTC,.,TRBV9,TRBJ2-1,many
CASILQEFGTDTQYF,TGTGCCAGCATCCTACAGGAGTTTGGCACAGATACGCAGTATTTT,.,TRBV2,TRBJ2-3,.